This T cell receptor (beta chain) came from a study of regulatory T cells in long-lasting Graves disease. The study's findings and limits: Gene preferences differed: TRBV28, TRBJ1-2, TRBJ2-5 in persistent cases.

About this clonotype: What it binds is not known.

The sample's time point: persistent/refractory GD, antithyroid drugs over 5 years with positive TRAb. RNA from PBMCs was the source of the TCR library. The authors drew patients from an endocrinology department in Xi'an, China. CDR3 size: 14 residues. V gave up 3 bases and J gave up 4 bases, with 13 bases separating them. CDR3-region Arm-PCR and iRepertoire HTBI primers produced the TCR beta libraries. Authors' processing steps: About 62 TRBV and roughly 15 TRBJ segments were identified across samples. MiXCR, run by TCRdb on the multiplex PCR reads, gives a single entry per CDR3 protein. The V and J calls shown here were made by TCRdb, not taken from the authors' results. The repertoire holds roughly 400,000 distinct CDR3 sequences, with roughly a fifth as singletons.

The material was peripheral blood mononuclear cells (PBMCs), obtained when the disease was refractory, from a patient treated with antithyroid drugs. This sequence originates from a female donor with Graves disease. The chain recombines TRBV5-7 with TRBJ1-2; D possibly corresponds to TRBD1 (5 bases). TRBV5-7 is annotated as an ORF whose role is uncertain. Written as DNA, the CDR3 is TGTGCCAGCAGCTCTGGACCAGGGACCTATGGCTACACCTTC. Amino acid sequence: CASSSGPGTYGYTF.